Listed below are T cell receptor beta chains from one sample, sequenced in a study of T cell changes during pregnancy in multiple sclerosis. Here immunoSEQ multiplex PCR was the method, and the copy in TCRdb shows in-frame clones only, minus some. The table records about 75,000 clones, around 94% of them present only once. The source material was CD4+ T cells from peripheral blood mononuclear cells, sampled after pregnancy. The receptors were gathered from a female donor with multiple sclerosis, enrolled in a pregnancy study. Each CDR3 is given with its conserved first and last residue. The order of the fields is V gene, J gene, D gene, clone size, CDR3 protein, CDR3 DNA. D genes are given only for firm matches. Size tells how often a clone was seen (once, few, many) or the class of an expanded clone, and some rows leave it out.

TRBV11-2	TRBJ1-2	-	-	CASSSTGSHGYTF	TGTGCCAGCAGCTCTACAGGGTCTCATGGCTACACCTTC
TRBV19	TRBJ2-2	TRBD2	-	CASSGRGGNTGELFF	TGTGCCAGTAGTGGGAGGGGTGGGAACACCGGGGAGCTGTTTTTT
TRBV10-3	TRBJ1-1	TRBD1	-	CAINRQGANTEAFF	TGTGCCATCAACCGACAGGGTGCAAACACTGAAGCTTTCTTT
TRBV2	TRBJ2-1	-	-	CASSAVRGRNEQFF	TGTGCCAGCAGTGCTGTCAGGGGGAGGAATGAGCAGTTCTTC
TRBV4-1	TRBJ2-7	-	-	CASSQINLVSSDEQYF	TGCGCCAGCAGCCAGATTAACTTAGTATCCAGCGACGAGCAGTACTTC
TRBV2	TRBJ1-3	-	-	CASSEGGGWGGNTIYF	TGTGCCAGCAGTGAAGGCGGGGGATGGGGCGGAAACACCATATATTTT
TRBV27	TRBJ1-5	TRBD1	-	CASSTLRGQGVQPQHF	TGTGCCAGCAGTACCCTTAGGGGACAGGGTGTACAGCCCCAGCATTTT
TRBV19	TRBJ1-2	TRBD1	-	CASRPQGAEGYTF	TGTGCCAGTAGACCACAGGGGGCTGAAGGCTACACCTTC
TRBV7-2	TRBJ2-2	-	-	CASSPSRMNTGELFF	TGTGCCAGCAGCCCGAGCAGGATGAACACCGGGGAGCTGTTTTTT
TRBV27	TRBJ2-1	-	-	CASSLSYSYNEQFF	TGTGCCAGCAGTTTGTCGTACAGCTACAATGAGCAGTTCTTC
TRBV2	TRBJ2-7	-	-	CASSDAPPGGTGYEQYF	TGTGCCAGCAGTGATGCCCCCCCCGGGGGAACCGGGTACGAGCAGTACTTC
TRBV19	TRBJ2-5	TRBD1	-	CASSIARGQQETQYF	TGTGCCAGTAGTATAGCCAGGGGGCAGCAAGAGACCCAGTACTTC
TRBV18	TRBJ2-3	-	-	CASSPGTGPTDTQYF	TGTGCCAGCTCACCTGGAACAGGGCCCACAGATACGCAGTATTTT
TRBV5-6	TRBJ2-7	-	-	CASSPVVGAGMEQYF	TGTGCCAGCAGCCCGGTAGTAGGGGCCGGTATGGAGCAGTACTTC
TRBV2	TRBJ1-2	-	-	CASRDYIGYGYTF	TGTGCCAGCAGGGATTATATCGGGTATGGCTACACCTTC
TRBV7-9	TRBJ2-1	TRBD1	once	CASTGTTGGKPAYNEQFF	TGTGCCTCAACGGGGACGACAGGGGGCAAGCCGGCCTACAATGAGCAGTTCTTC
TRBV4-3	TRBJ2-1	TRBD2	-	CASSRYEAGEEWGNEQFF	TGCGCCAGCAGCCGATATGAAGCGGGAGAGGAATGGGGCAATGAGCAGTTCTTC
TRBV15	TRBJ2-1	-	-	CATSSLGEQFF	TGTGCCACCAGCTCACTAGGTGAGCAGTTCTTC
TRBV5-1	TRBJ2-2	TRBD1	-	CASSPGQPNTGELFF	TGCGCCAGCAGCCCGGGACAGCCAAACACCGGGGAGCTGTTTTTT
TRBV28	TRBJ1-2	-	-	CASSFEDRLRYGYTF	TGTGCCAGCAGTTTCGAAGACAGGCTTCGCTATGGCTACACCTTC
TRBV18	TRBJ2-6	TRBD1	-	CASSPLTGDSGANVLTF	TGTGCCAGCTCACCCCTCACAGGGGACTCTGGGGCCAACGTCCTGACTTTC
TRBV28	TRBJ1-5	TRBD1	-	CASSSDRVYQPQHF	TGTGCCAGCAGTTCTGACAGGGTGTATCAGCCCCAGCATTTT
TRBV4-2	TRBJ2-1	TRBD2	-	CASSQHGLAGVEAYNEQFF	TGTGCCAGCAGCCAGCACGGACTAGCGGGAGTGGAGGCCTACAATGAGCAGTTCTTC
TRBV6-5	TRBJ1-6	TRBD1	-	CASSYLGGQAWSPLHF	TGTGCCAGCAGTTACCTCGGGGGACAGGCGTGGTCACCCCTCCACTTT
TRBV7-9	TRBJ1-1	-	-	CASRTERGGTGTEAFF	TGTGCCAGCAGGACCGAGCGGGGGGGCACGGGGACTGAAGCTTTCTTT
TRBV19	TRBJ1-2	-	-	CASKAQGNSYGYTF	TGTGCCAGTAAGGCACAGGGAAACTCATATGGCTACACCTTC
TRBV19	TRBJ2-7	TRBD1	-	CASRAGDRDYEQYF	TGTGCCAGTAGGGCGGGGGACAGGGACTACGAGCAGTACTTC
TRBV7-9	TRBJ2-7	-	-	CASSLGRGGYEQYF	TGTGCCAGCAGCTTAGGGAGGGGGGGCTACGAGCAGTACTTC
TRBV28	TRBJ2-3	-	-	CASSPLLDSTDTQYF	TGTGCCAGCAGTCCCCTACTAGATTCTACAGATACGCAGTATTTT
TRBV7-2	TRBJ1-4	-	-	CASSLGPPGRNEKLFF	TGTGCCAGCAGCTTAGGCCCACCGGGTAGAAATGAAAAACTGTTTTTT
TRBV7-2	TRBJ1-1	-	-	CASSLYGGGTEAFF	TGTGCCAGCAGCTTATATGGGGGCGGCACTGAAGCTTTCTTT
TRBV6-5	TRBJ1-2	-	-	CASHGGYGYTF	TGTGCCAGCCACGGGGGCTATGGCTACACCTTC
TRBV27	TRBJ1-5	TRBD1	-	CASSPDRGVNLYSNQPQHF	TGTGCCAGCAGTCCAGACAGGGGGGTTAATCTTTATAGCAATCAGCCCCAGCATTTT
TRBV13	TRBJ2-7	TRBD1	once	CASSLGVLGGNEQYF	TGTGCCAGCAGCTTAGGGGTGTTAGGGGGCAACGAGCAGTACTTC
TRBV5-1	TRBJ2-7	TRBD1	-	CASSSFGTAYEQYF	TGCGCCAGCAGCTCCTTCGGGACAGCTTACGAGCAGTACTTC
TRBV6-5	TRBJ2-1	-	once	CASTGGRGSYNEQFF	TGTGCCAGCACCGGGGGGCGGGGCTCCTACAATGAGCAGTTCTTC
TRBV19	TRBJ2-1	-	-	CASSIATSNEQFF	TGTGCCAGTAGTATAGCAACTTCGAATGAGCAGTTCTTC
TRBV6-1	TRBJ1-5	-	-	CASRGGNQPQHF	TGTGCCAGCAGAGGAGGCAATCAGCCCCAGCATTTT
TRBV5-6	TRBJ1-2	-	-	CASSLLGLMRGYTF	TGTGCCAGCAGCTTGTTGGGCCTAATGAGAGGCTACACCTTC
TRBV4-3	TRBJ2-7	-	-	CASSQEMNSNYEQYF	TGCGCCAGCAGCCAAGAGATGAACTCCAACTACGAGCAGTACTTC
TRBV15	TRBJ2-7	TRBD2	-	CATSRVEAGRDYEQYF	TGTGCCACCAGCAGAGTGGAGGCCGGGAGGGATTACGAGCAGTACTTC
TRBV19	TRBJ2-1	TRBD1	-	CASSLGTGFYNEQFF	TGTGCCAGTAGTCTCGGGACAGGGTTCTACAATGAGCAGTTCTTC
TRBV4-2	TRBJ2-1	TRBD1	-	CASSQGQGINNEQFF	TGTGCCAGCAGCCAAGGACAGGGGATTAACAATGAGCAGTTCTTC
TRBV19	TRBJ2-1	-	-	CASSIIGSYNEQFF	TGTGCCAGTAGTATTATCGGCTCCTACAATGAGCAGTTCTTC
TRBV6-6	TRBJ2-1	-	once	CASSYSAASNEQFF	TGTGCCAGCAGTTACTCGGCGGCTTCCAATGAGCAGTTCTTC
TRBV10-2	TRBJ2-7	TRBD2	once	CASSASGRLYEQYF	TGCGCCAGCAGTGCTAGCGGTCGGCTTTACGAGCAGTACTTC
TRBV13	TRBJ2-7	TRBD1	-	CASSLSRDRGYEQYF	TGTGCCAGCAGCCTAAGCCGGGACAGGGGGTACGAGCAGTACTTC
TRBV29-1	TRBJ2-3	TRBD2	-	CSVPLAGVTDTQYF	TGCAGCGTTCCGCTTGCGGGGGTCACAGATACGCAGTATTTT
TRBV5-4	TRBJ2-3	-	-	CASSSSGTLLTDTQYF	TGTGCCAGCAGCTCCTCCGGGACACTTCTCACAGATACGCAGTATTTT
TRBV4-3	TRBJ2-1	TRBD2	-	CASSQETSGRSRGEQFF	TGCGCCAGCAGCCAAGAGACTAGCGGGAGGTCACGGGGTGAGCAGTTCTTC
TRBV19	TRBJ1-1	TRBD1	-	CASSPRTGGAGTEAFF	TGTGCCAGTAGTCCTAGGACAGGGGGCGCTGGGACTGAAGCTTTCTTT